Each of the 27 T cell receptor beta chains below was sequenced from the same sample in a study of T cell responses to AZD1222 COVID-19 vaccine. Data came from immunoSEQ multiplex PCR; TCRdb stores just in-frame clones and leaves some out. The data show 150,000 or so clones, about 91% seen once. This material consisted of peripheral blood, taken 28 days after the second AZD1222 dose. All receptors derive from an adult who received the AZD1222 COVID-19 vaccine.

The V call is TRBV5-1, the J call TRBJ2-1; D possibly corresponds to TRBD1 (6 bases). Germline loops: CDR1 SGHRS, CDR2 YFSETQ. V lost 0 bases and J lost 4, with 8 bases in between. The length of the CDR3 is 14 residues. This CDR3 is CASSLGQVYNEQFF. DNA for the CDR3: TGCGCCAGCAGCTTGGGACAGGTTTACAATGAGCAGTTCTTC.

The chain employs TRBV23-1 and TRBJ2-2; possibly TRBD1 for D (5 bases). TRBV23-1 falls under the ORF class, with uncertain function. This CDR3 has 16 amino acids. The V and J ends lost 2 bases and 4 bases respectively, with 14 bases between them. DNA for the CDR3: TGCGCCAGCAGTCAACAGGGTTTGGTCTGCACCGGGGAGCTGTTTTTT. Translating gives CASSQQGLVCTGELFF.

This sequence joins TRBV6-5 and TRBJ2-1, with 10 positions matching TRBD2. The CDR3 consists of 14 residues. Per germline, CDR1 MNHEY and CDR2 SVGAGI. J was trimmed by 9 bases and V by 8 bases; bases with no gene match: 10. CDR3 DNA: TGTGCCAGCTGGGTAGCGGGGGGACTAGGTGAGCAGTTCTTC. Amino acids: CASWVAGGLGEQFF.

The chain links TRBV11-3 to TRBJ2-1; 12 nucleotides agree with TRBD2. The CDR3 has 15 amino acids. The ends lost 5 bases at V and 8 bases at J; junction bases unmatched: 7. Germline CDR1 reads SGHNT; CDR2 reads YENEEA. For the CDR3, the DNA is TGTGCCAGCAGCCAGGAGCTAGCGGGAGGGTATGAGCAGTTCTTC. Its translation is CASSQELAGGYEQFF.

The CDR3 sequence is CATSFSLAGEAGELFF. In DNA form, the CDR3 reads TGTGCCACCTCTTTCTCTCTAGCGGGAGAAGCCGGGGAGCTGTTTTTT. The chain joins TRBV10-3 to TRBJ2-2, with 10 bases matching TRBD2. CDR3 size: 16 residues. V lost 10 bases and J lost 6; bases outside the gene matches: 14. Germline V lookup: CDR1 ENHRY, CDR2 SYGVKD.

The rearrangement joins TRBV14 to TRBJ1-3; TRBD1 might be the D (5 bases). Germline CDR1 SGHDN, CDR2 FVKESK. V gave up 0 bases and J gave up 4 bases, with 16 bases separating them. The CDR3 spans 17 residues. The DNA of the CDR3 is TGTGCCAGCAGCCAAGATCAGGGTCTACGTGCCGGAAACACCATATATTTT. It encodes CASSQDQGLRAGNTIYF.

The chain joins TRBV6-5 to TRBJ1-2; tentatively, D is TRBD1 (6 bases). The germline V and J ends were trimmed by 11 bases and 4 bases, with 23 bases remaining between them. This CDR3 contains 15 residues. Germline CDR1 is MNHEY and CDR2 is SVGAGI. The CDR3 is CAAARGVTGPYGYTF. In DNA, the CDR3 is TGTGCCGCTGCAAGGGGGGTAACAGGGCCCTATGGCTACACCTTC.

This chain uses TRBV5-6 with TRBJ2-7; tentative D call: TRBD1 (5 bases). V gave up 4 bases and J gave up 4 bases, with 21 bases separating them. The CDR3 is 16 amino acids. From germline, CDR1 is SGHDT and CDR2 YYEEEE. CDR3 residues: CASSDARQGGPYEQYF. In DNA, the CDR3 is TGTGCCAGCAGCGACGCTCGGCAGGGTGGCCCGTACGAGCAGTACTTC.

The chain uses TRBV6-4 and TRBJ1-1, with 9 bases lining up with TRBD1. The CDR3 consists of 16 residues. V shed 3 bases and J 8 bases; nucleotides not matched to a gene: 13. Germline CDR1 MRHNA, CDR2 SNTAGT. Here the CDR3 DNA reads TGTGCCAGCAGTGAATGTGTGGGACAGGGAGTCCTAGAAGCTTTCTTT. It is translated as CASSECVGQGVLEAFF.

V and J are TRBV18 and TRBJ2-1; TRBD1 is a possible D gene (6 bases). CDR1 and CDR2 (germline): KGHSH, LQKENI. Trimming took off 2 bases at V and 9 bases at J, with 14 bases between the two ends. The CDR3 extends over 14 amino acids. The CDR3 protein is CASSPSQGSFEQFF. As DNA, the CDR3 is TGTGCCAGCTCACCATCTCAGGGGTCATTTGAGCAGTTCTTC.

This clone was counted between two and nine times. The gene calls are TRBV4-1 and TRBJ2-7, with 11 bases identical to TRBD2. With 1 base clipped from V and 1 base from J, the junction kept 6 bases outside the gene matches. The CDR3 extends over 17 amino acids. CDR1 is MGHRA, CDR2 YSYEKL, per germline. In DNA form, the CDR3 reads TGCGCCAGCAGCCAAGTTGAACTAGCGGGAGTATCCTACGAGCAGTACTTC. It codes for CASSQVELAGVSYEQYF.

The V call is TRBV11-3, the J call TRBJ2-1; D is unclear. Per the germline V gene, CDR1 is SGHNT and CDR2 is YENEEA. The CDR3 length is 15 residues. The V end lost 0 bases, the J end lost 0 bases, and 6 bases lay between the germline ends. Here the CDR3 reads CASSLDWSSYNEQFF. For the CDR3, the DNA is TGTGCCAGCAGCTTAGACTGGAGCTCCTACAATGAGCAGTTCTTC.

The V gene is TRBV24-1, the J gene TRBJ1-2; 7 bases are shared with TRBD1. Germline-derived CDR1 and CDR2 are KGHDR and SFDVKD. V lost 4 bases, J lost 3 bases, and 4 bases stayed unmatched. The CDR3 loop spans 14 amino acids. CDR3 protein: CATSDLDRDYGYTF. CDR3 sequence (DNA): TGTGCCACCAGTGACCTAGACAGGGACTATGGCTACACCTTC.

The genes are TRBV5-1 and TRBJ2-3; weak D call: TRBD2 (5 bases). Germline lookup yields CDR1 SGHRS and CDR2 YFSETQ. The length of the CDR3 is 14 residues. V shed 1 base and J shed 2 bases, with 8 bases lying between them. CDR3 in DNA: TGCGCCAGCAGCTTGTGGGAGCACACAGATACGCAGTATTTT. Translated, it gives CASSLWEHTDTQYF.

The chain links TRBV27 to TRBJ2-2; TRBD2 aligns across 12 bases. The CDR3 is made up of 17 amino acids. J gave up 2 bases and V 3 bases, and 4 bases lay outside the gene matches. CDR1 and CDR2 from the germline V gene are MNHEY and SMNVEV (reference sequence). CDR3 region: CASSFLAGGANTGELFF. CDR3 sequence (DNA): TGTGCCAGCAGTTTCCTAGCGGGAGGGGCAAACACCGGGGAGCTGTTTTTT.

This chain uses TRBV24-1 with TRBJ1-1; possible D gene TRBD1, 6 bases. Between the trimmed V and J ends, which lost 0 bases and 5 bases, there was a span of 18 bases. The CDR3 runs to 17 residues. Per germline, CDR1 KGHDR and CDR2 SFDVKD. The CDR3 protein is CATSDLRRRGGRTEAFF. For the CDR3, the DNA is TGTGCCACCAGTGATTTGCGGCGACGCGGGGGGCGGACTGAAGCTTTCTTT.

CDR3 loop: CASSLAGGGNQPQHF. As DNA, the CDR3 is TGTGCCAGCTCACTCGCGGGGGGGGGCAATCAGCCCCAGCATTTT. The J gene is TRBJ1-5, the V gene TRBV18; the D gene is possibly TRBD1 (5 bases). The CDR3 extends over 15 amino acids. Trimming took 4 bases from V and 2 from J, leaving 12 bases between them. Germline V gene data show CDR1 as KGHSH and CDR2 as LQKENI.

V gene TRBV5-1 combines with J gene TRBJ1-1; D may be TRBD1 (6 bases). CDR3 length: 15 residues. Trimming stripped 3 bases from V and 4 bases from J, with 16 bases between. CDR1 and CDR2 from the germline V gene are SGHRS and YFSETQ. The CDR3 sequence: CASSSLQGRGTEAFF. In nucleotides, the CDR3 is TGCGCCAGCAGCTCCCTACAGGGTAGGGGCACTGAAGCTTTCTTT.

The V and J genes are TRBV3-1 (or the pseudogene TRBV3-2) and TRBJ2-7, with D unclear. This CDR3 has 16 amino acids. Germline CDR1 is LGHDT and CDR2 is YNNKEL (reference sequence). The V and J ends lost 0 bases and 4 bases respectively, with 16 bases between them. The CDR3 loop is CASSQDLGIPSYEQYF. CDR3 in DNA: TGTGCCAGCAGCCAAGATCTTGGGATTCCGTCGTACGAGCAGTACTTC.

The gene calls are TRBV7-9 and TRBJ1-4, with TRBD1 matching 11 bases. The CDR3 runs 16 residues. The trim removed 1 base at V and 2 bases at J, leaving 0 bases unmatched. Germline assignment: CDR1 SEHNR and CDR2 FQNEAQ (reference sequence). The CDR3 DNA reads TGTGCCAGCAGCTTAGGGGACAGGGGGACTAATGAAAAACTGTTTTTT. It codes for CASSLGDRGTNEKLFF.

In DNA form, the CDR3 reads TGTGCCAGCAGATCCGACAGGCGCTATAGCACAGATACGCAGTATTTT. It encodes CASRSDRRYSTDTQYF. The chain carries TRBV7-7 and TRBJ2-3, with D perhaps TRBD1 (6 bases). This CDR3 region has 16 residues. Germline V lookup: CDR1 SSHAT, CDR2 FNYEAQ (reference sequence). V gave up 6 bases and J gave up 0 bases, with 16 bases separating them.

This chain joins TRBV6-1 and TRBJ1-5; D ambiguous. This CDR3 contains 16 residues. Trimming removed 0 bases from V and 0 bases from J, with 9 bases in between. Germline CDR1 reads MNHNS; CDR2 reads SASEGT. CDR3 amino acids: CASSEAVRDSNQPQHF. In nucleotides, the CDR3 is TGTGCCAGCAGTGAAGCCGTACGGGATAGCAATCAGCCCCAGCATTTT.

This clone was counted between two and nine times. This chain joins TRBV9 and TRBJ1-1; a weak D match, TRBD1 (5 bases). V was pared by 4 bases and J by 0 bases, with 7 bases between. The CDR3 contains 13 residues. The germline CDR1 and CDR2 sequences are SGDLS and YYNGEE. In DNA, the CDR3 is TGTGCCAGCAGCAGACAGATGAACACTGAAGCTTTCTTT. Protein sequence: CASSRQMNTEAFF.

The J gene is TRBJ2-3, the V gene TRBV5-1, with 11 bases that match TRBD2. The CDR3 sequence is 14 residues long. Trimming cost V 4 bases and J 6 bases; bases outside gene matches: 4. From germline, CDR1 is SGHRS and CDR2 YFSETQ. As DNA, the CDR3 is TGCGCCAGCAGCAAGACTAGCGGGACCGATACGCAGTATTTT. Translation: CASSKTSGTDTQYF.

On this clone: Other DNA sequences in this specimen translate into the identical CDR3. This sequence joins TRBV19 and TRBJ1-5; 7 nucleotides agree with TRBD1. This CDR3 contains 14 residues. Germline CDR1 and CDR2: LNHDA and SQIVND (reference sequence). V dropped 7 bases and J dropped 2; count of bases not matched to a gene: 5. This chain's CDR3 is CASNRGEGNQPQHF. The CDR3, as DNA: TGTGCCAGTAACAGGGGTGAGGGCAATCAGCCCCAGCATTTT.

The genes are TRBV28 and TRBJ1-4; D gene ambiguous. V was clipped by 5 bases and J by 3 bases, with 7 bases between them. The CDR3 has 13 residues. Germline V gives CDR1 MDHEN, CDR2 SYDVKM. The chain's CDR3 is CASSIRSNEKLFF. The CDR3 nucleotides are TGTGCCAGCAGTATACGGTCTAATGAAAAACTGTTTTTT.

The rearrangement links TRBV11-3 to TRBJ2-5, with TRBD2 matching over 15 bases. Germline-derived CDR1 and CDR2 are SGHNT and YENEEA. J lost 2 bases, V lost 3 bases, and 10 bases had no gene match. This CDR3 has 19 residues. The CDR3 DNA sequence: TGTGCCAGCAGCTTGGGGGTGCGGGGACTAGCGGGGGGACAAGAGACCCAGTACTTC. Translation: CASSLGVRGLAGGQETQYF.